This T cell receptor beta chain was documented in a study of T cells after yellow fever vaccination. Findings of the study overall: Bulk-population clonotypes that are abundant could appear as contaminants in FACS-sorted repertoires.

To note about this clonotype: Its antigen is unknown.

UMIs and a universal primer site were added when TCR cDNA was made by 5'RACE template switching. TCRdb redid the calling of the 5' RACE reads with MiXCR, one entry per CDR3 protein. This repertoire shows approximately 610,000 distinct CDR3 sequences, approximately 16% found once; its top ten account for approximately 15%. The trim removed 1 base at V and 3 bases at J, leaving 6 bases unmatched. This CDR3 is 15 amino acids long. The germline gives CDR1 SGHTA, CDR2 FQGNSA. The rearrangement uses TRBV7-2 and TRBJ2-7, with 7 bases fitting TRBD1. Sequenced material: PBMCs, taken 5 days after the first yellow fever vaccination. This TCR came from a man between 18 and 35 years old who received the YFV17D yellow fever vaccine. Here the CDR3 DNA reads TGTGCCAGCAGCTTAGGGGACAGTGGCTACTACGAGCAGTACGTC. It translates to CASSLGDSGYYEQYV.